This T cell receptor (beta chain) emerged from a study of blood T cell repertoires in COVID-19. This CDR3 comprises 18 residues. Germline V gene lookup returns CDR1 SGHDT and CDR2 YYEEEE. V dropped 1 base and J dropped 5; count of bases not matched to a gene: 14. Two negative PCRs, clearance, or symptom resolution were required of recovered Cohort 3 donors. Generated by immunoSEQ multiplex PCR, the TCRdb table keeps only in-frame clones and is missing some. The sample lists roughly 400,000 clones, 80% to 90% seen once, with 1% to 1.3% in the top ten. The source of this sequence is a man aged 25-40 years who had recovered from COVID-19. The chain employs TRBV5-6 and TRBJ2-1; 8 nucleotides agree with TRBD2. Sequencing used PBMCs or T cells enriched from blood (not recorded which). CDR3 region: CASSLRVVGTSWNNEQFF. The CDR3 bases are TGTGCCAGCAGCTTGAGGGTAGTAGGGACTAGTTGGAACAATGAGCAGTTCTTC.